Here is one TCR beta chain with its context. Its antigen is unidentified. These data originate in a study of cytomegalovirus exposure and HLA in healthy donors. General study results and limits: As a later analysis revealed, the rate of TCR association differed by HLA locus, with DRB1 most and HLA-C fewest.

This PCR relied on a set of 60 Vbeta primers and 13 Jbeta primers. Only in-frame clones appear in the TCRdb table, and some are missing; sequencing was by immunoSEQ multiplex PCR. Reported are roughly 70,000 clones; the ten largest clones contain 6.5% to 8.5%. Germline values: CDR1 SGHRS, CDR2 YFSETQ. The CDR3 spans 15 residues. V dropped 0 bases and J dropped 0 bases, with 7 bases sitting between them. The TCR originated in a female donor in good health and CMV-seropositive. The V gene is TRBV5-1, the J gene TRBJ2-1, with D perhaps TRBD1 (5 bases). The sequenced material came from PBMCs. For the CDR3, the DNA is TGCGCCAGCAGCTTGGAAGGGGCCTCCTACAATGAGCAGTTCTTC. Translated: CASSLEGASYNEQFF.